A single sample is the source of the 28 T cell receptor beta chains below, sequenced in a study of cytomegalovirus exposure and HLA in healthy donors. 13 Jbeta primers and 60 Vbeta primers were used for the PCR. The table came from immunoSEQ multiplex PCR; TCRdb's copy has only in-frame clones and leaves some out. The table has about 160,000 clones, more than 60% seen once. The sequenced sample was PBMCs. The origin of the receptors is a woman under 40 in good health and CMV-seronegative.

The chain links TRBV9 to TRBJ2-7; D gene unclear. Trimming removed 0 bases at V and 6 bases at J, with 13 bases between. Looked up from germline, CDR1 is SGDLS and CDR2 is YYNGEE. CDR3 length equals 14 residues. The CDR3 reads CASSVDPRMGEQYF. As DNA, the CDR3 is TGTGCCAGCAGCGTAGACCCTAGGATGGGCGAGCAGTACTTC. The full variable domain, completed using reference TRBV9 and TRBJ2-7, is DSGVTQTPKHLITATGQRVTLRCSPRSGDLSVYWYQQSLDQGLQFLIQYYNGEERAKGNILERFSAQQFPDLHSELNLSSLELGDSALYFCASSVDPRMGEQYFGPGTRLTVT.

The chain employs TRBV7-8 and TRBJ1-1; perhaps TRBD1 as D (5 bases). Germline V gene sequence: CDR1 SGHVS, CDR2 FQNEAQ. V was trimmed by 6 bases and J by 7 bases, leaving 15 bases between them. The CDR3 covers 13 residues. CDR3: CASSSTGWIEAFF. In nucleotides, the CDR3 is TGTGCCAGCAGTTCTACAGGATGGATTGAAGCTTTCTTT.

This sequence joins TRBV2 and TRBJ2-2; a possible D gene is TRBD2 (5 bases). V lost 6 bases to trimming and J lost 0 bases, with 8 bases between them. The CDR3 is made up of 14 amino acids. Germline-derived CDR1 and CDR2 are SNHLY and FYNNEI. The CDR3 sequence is CASSERPNTGELFF. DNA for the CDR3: TGTGCCAGCAGCGAGCGGCCGAACACCGGGGAGCTGTTTTTT. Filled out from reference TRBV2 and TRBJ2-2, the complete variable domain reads EPEVTQTPSHQVTQMGQEVILRCVPISNHLYFYWYRQILGQKVEFLVSFYNNEISEKSEIFDDQFSVERPDGSNFTLKIRSTKLEDSAMYFCASSERPNTGELFFGEGSRLTVL.

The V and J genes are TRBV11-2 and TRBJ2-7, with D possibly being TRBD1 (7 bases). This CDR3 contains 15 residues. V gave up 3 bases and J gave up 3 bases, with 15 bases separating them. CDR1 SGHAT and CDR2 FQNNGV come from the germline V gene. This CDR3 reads CASSLGAGGGYEQYF. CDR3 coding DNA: TGTGCCAGCAGCTTGGGGGCAGGGGGAGGCTACGAGCAGTACTTC.

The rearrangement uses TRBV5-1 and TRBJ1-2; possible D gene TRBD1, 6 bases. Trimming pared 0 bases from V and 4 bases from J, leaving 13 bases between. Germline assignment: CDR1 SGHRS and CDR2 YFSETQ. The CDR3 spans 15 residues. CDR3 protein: CASSLGQAIGYGYTF. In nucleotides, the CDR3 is TGCGCCAGCAGCTTGGGACAGGCTATCGGCTATGGCTACACCTTC.

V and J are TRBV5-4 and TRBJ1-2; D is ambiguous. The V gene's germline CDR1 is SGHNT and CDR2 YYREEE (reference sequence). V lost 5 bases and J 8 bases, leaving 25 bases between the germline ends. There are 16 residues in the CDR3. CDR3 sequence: CASSFSGSTEYRGYTF. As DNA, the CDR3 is TGTGCCAGCAGTTTTTCCGGATCCACAGAATATAGAGGCTACACCTTC. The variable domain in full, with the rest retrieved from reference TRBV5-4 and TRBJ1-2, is ETGVTQSPTHLIKTRGQQVTLRCSSQSGHNTVSWYQQALGQGPQFIFQYYREEENGRGNFPPRFSGLQFPNYSSELNVNALELDDSALYLCASSFSGSTEYRGYTFGSGTRLTVV.

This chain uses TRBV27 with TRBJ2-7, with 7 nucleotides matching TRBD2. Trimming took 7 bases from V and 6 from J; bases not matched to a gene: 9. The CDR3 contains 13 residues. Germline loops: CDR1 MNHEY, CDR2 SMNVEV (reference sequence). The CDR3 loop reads CASIDLGRFEQYF. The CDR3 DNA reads TGTGCCAGCATCGACCTCGGGAGGTTCGAGCAGTACTTC.

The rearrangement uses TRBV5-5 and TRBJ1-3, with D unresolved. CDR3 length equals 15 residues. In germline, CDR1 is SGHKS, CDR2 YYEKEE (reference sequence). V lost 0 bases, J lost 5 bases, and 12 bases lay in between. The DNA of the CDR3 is TGTGCCAGCAGCTTGGCCTCGCAGGCCAGAAACACCATATATTTT. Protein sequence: CASSLASQARNTIYF.

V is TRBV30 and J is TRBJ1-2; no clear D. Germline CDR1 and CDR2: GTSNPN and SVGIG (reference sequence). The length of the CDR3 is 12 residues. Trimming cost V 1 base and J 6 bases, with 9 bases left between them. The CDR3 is CAWSAREHGYTF. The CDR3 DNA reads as TGTGCCTGGAGTGCCCGGGAACATGGCTACACCTTC. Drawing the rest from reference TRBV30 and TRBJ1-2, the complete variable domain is SQTIHQWPATLVQPVGSPLSLECTVEGTSNPNLYWYRQAAGRGLQLLFYSVGIGQISSEVPQNLSASRPQDRQFILSSKKLLLSDSGFYLCAWSAREHGYTFGSGTRLTVV.

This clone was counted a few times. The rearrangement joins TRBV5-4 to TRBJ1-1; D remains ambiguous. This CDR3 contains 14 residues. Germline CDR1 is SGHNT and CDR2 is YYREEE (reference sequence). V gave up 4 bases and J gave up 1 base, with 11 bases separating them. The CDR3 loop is CASSIEHQNTEAFF. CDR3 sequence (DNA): TGTGCCAGCAGCATCGAACACCAGAACACTGAAGCTTTCTTT.

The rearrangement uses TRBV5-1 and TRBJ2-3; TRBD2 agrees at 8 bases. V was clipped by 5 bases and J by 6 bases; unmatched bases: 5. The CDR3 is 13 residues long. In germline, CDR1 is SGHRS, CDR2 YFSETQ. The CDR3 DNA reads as TGCGCCAGCAGTCTTCCGGGAGGGGATACGCAGTATTTT. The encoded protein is CASSLPGGDTQYF.

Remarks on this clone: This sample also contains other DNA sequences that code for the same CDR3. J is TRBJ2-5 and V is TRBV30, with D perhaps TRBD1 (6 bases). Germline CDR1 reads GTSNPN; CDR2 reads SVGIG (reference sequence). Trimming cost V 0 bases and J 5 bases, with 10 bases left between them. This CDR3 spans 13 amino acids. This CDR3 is CAWSVTGGETQYF. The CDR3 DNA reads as TGTGCCTGGAGTGTGACAGGCGGGGAGACCCAGTACTTC.

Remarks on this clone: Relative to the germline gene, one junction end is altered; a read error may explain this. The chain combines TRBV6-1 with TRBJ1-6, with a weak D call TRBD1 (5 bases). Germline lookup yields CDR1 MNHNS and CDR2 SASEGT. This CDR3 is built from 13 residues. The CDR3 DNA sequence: TGTGTCAGCAGAGGGCAGGGTGGTTCACCCCTCCACTTT. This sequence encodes CVSRGQGGSPLHF.

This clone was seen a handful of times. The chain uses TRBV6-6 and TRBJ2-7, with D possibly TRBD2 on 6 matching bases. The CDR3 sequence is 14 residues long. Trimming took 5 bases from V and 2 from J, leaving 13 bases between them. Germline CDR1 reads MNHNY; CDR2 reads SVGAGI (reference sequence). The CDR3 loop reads CASSMGGLAYEQYF. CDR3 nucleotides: TGTGCCAGCAGTATGGGGGGTTTAGCCTACGAGCAGTACTTC.

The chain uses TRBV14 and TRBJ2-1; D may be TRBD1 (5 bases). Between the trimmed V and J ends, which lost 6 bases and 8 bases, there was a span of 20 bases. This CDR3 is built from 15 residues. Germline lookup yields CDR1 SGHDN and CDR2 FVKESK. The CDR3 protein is CASSWGGSRADEQFF. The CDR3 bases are TGTGCCAGCAGTTGGGGTGGTAGCAGGGCGGATGAGCAGTTCTTC.

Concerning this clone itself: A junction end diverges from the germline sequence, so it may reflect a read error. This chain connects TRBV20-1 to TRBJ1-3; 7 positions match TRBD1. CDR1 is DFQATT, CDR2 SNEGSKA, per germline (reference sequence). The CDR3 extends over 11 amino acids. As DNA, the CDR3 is TGCAGTGCTAGAGTCGGCAGGGGGAGACATTTT. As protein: CSARVGRGRHF.

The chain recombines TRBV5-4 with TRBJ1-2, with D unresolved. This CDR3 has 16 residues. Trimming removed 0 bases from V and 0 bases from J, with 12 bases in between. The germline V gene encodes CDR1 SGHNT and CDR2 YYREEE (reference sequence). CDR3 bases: TGTGCCAGCAGCTTGGCGGCGGGTTCAGCTAACTATGGCTACACCTTC. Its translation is CASSLAAGSANYGYTF.

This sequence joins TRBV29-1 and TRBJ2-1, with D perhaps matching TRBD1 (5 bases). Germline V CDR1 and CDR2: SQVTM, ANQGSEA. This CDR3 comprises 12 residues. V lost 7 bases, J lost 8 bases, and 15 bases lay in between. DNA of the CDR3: TGCAGCGCCGCGATAGCAGGGTATGAGCAGTTCTTC. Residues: CSAAIAGYEQFF.

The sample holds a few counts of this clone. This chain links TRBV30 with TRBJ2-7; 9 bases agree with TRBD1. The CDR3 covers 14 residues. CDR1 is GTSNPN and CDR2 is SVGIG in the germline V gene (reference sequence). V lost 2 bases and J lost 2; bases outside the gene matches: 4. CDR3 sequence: CAWSWTGATYEQYF. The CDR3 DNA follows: TGTGCCTGGAGTTGGACAGGGGCTACCTACGAGCAGTACTTC.

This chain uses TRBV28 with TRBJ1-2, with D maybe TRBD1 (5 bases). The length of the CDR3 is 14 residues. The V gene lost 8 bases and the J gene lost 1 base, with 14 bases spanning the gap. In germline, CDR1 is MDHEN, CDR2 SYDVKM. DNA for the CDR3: TGTGCCAGCGGAGGGCAGGGAGGTAACTATGGCTACACCTTC. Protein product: CASGGQGGNYGYTF.

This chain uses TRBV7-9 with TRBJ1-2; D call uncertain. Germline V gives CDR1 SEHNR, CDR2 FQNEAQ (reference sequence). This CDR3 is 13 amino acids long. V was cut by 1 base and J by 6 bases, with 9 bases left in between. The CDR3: CASSLGRSDGYTF. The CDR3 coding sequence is TGTGCCAGCAGCTTAGGCAGGTCAGATGGCTACACCTTC.

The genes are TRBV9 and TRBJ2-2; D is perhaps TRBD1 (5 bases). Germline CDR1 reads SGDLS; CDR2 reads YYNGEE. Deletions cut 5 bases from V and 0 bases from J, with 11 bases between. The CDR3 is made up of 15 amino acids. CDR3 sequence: CASRTQGTNTGELFF. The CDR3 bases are TGTGCCAGCAGGACTCAGGGAACGAACACCGGGGAGCTGTTTTTT.

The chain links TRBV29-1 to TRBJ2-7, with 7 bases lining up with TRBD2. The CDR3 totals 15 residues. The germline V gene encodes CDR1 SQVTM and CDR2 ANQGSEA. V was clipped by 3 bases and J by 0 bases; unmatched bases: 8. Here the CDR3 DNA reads TGCAGCGTTGACTGGGAGGGCGATAGCTCCTACGAGCAGTACTTC. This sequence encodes CSVDWEGDSSYEQYF.

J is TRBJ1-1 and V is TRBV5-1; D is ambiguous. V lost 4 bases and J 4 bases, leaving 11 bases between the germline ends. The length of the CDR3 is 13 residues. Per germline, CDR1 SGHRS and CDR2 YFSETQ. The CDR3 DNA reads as TGCGCCAGCAGCCCCCTGGGCGTCACTGAAGCTTTCTTT. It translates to CASSPLGVTEAFF.

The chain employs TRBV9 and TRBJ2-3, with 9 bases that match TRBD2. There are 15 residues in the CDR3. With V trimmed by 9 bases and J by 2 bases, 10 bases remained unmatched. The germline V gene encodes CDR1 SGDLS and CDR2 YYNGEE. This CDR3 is CATRPGLATTDTQYF. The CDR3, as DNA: TGTGCCACACGACCGGGACTAGCTACCACAGATACGCAGTATTTT. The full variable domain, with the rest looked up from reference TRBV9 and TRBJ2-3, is DSGVTQTPKHLITATGQRVTLRCSPRSGDLSVYWYQQSLDQGLQFLIQYYNGEERAKGNILERFSAQQFPDLHSELNLSSLELGDSALYFCATRPGLATTDTQYFGPGTRLTVL.

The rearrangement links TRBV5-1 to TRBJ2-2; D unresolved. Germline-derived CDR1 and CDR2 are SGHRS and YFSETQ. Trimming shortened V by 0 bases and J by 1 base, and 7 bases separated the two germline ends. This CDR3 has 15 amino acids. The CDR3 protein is CASSLGHLNTGELFF. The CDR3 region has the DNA TGCGCCAGCAGCTTGGGACACTTGAACACCGGGGAGCTGTTTTTT.

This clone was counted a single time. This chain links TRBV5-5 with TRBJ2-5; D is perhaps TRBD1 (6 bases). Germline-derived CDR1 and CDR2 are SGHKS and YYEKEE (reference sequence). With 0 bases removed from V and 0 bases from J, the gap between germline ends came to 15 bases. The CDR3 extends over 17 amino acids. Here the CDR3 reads CASSLGHFQGNQETQYF. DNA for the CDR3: TGTGCCAGCAGCTTGGGCCACTTTCAGGGGAACCAAGAGACCCAGTACTTC.

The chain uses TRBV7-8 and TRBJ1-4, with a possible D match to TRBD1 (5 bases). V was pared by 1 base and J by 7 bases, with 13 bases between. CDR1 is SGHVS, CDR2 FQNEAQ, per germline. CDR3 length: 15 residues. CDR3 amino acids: CASSLVGGRFEKLFF. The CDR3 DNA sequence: TGTGCCAGCAGCTTAGTGGGGGGACGGTTTGAAAAACTGTTTTTT.